This T cell receptor (beta chain) appears in the sequencing data of a study of beta chain features in type 1 diabetes. Turning to the study itself: Healthy donors resembled patients in age, gender and cell yields. The study's findings and limits: Moderately but significantly shorter TCRB CDR3s were found in Type 1 diabetes patients in all four CD4+ subsets.

V was shortened by 5 bases and J by 2 bases, with 10 bases between the two germline ends. Germline CDR1 reads GTSNPN; CDR2 reads SVGIG (reference sequence). The CDR3 is made up of 12 amino acids. Every isolated RNA sample was fully reverse transcribed, so sequencing captured expressed TCRB transcripts. Generated by immunoSEQ multiplex PCR, the TCRdb table keeps only in-frame clones and is missing some. The table has over 200,000 clones, approximately 11% seen once. Notes on this clone: Its antigen is unidentified.

The V gene is TRBV30, the J gene TRBJ2-7, with D perhaps TRBD2 (5 bases). The sample was naive CD4+ T cells from blood. The clonotype was recovered from a man aged 30-40 years with type 1 diabetes. The CDR3 coding sequence is TGTGCCTGGGGAGGACTTCCCTACGAGCAGTACTTC. It is translated as CAWGGLPYEQYF.